A single sample gave rise to the 7 T cell receptor beta chains below, sequenced in a study of T cell repertoires in cytomegalovirus infection. TCRdb itself ran the reads through MiXCR, one entry per CDR3 protein. The sample records fewer than 550,000 distinct CDR3 sequences, approximately 31% being singletons. The sample was PBMCs. The receptors were gathered from a human donor in good health (CMV status not recorded). Some clones in this sample may be carry-over from other donors' samples.

Turning to this clonotype: At one end the junction does not follow the germline gene, possibly because of a read error. The V gene is TRBV13, the J gene TRBJ1-1; 7 nucleotides align to TRBD1. In germline, CDR1 is PRHDT, CDR2 FYEKMQ (reference sequence). The CDR3 length is 14 residues. CDR3 in DNA: TGCGCCAGCACCAAACAGACAGGGTCCACTGAAGCTTTCTTT. Translated: CASTKQTGSTEAFF.

This clonotype has only a few counts. This chain uses TRBV6-1 with TRBJ2-1; 9 nucleotides agree with TRBD2. V was pared by 3 bases and J by 9 bases, with 9 bases of the junction left unmatched. The CDR3 consists of 15 residues. The germline CDR1 and CDR2 sequences are MNHNS and SASEGT. CDR3 sequence (DNA): TGTGCCAGCAGTGATCCGCGGGGGGGCGGGGGTGAGCAGTTCTTC. Amino acids: CASSDPRGGGGEQFF.

The V and J genes are TRBV12-3 or TRBV12-4 and TRBJ1-1, with unresolved D. V was pared by 3 bases and J by 5 bases, with 13 bases between. This CDR3 is 14 amino acids long. CDR3 sequence reads: CASSFFEGATEAFF. Here the CDR3 DNA reads TGTGCCAGCAGTTTCTTTGAGGGAGCTACTGAAGCTTTCTTT.

This clonotype appeared many times. The rearrangement uses TRBV11-2 and TRBJ1-1; TRBD1 might be the D (6 bases). V was cut by 4 bases and J by 5 bases, with 11 bases left in between. This CDR3 spans 13 amino acids. Germline V CDR1 and CDR2: SGHAT, FQNNGV. The CDR3 DNA sequence: TGTGCCAGCAGCTACGCAGGGGATACTGAAGCTTTCTTT. It specifies CASSYAGDTEAFF.

There are a few counts of this clonotype. The gene calls are TRBV9 and TRBJ2-3; 8 positions agree with TRBD1. This CDR3 region has 17 residues. The J segment lost 1 base and the V segment lost 6 bases, leaving 13 bases of the junction unmatched. CDR1 is SGDLS and CDR2 is YYNGEE in the germline V gene. CDR3 bases: TGTGCCAGCACCCGCTCGGACAGGGCTCTTGGCACAGATACGCAGTATTTT. Residues: CASTRSDRALGTDTQYF.

The chain carries TRBV10-3 and TRBJ1-1; D might be TRBD1 (5 bases). The CDR3 runs to 14 residues. CDR1 and CDR2 from the germline V gene are ENHRY and SYGVKD. Deletions cut 4 bases from V and 3 bases from J, with 12 bases between. The CDR3 sequence is CAISVDGGDTEAFF. CDR3 nucleotides: TGTGCCATCAGTGTTGATGGGGGGGACACTGAAGCTTTCTTT.

This clonotype was seen a few times. This chain joins TRBV6-5 and TRBJ2-3, with D maybe TRBD2 (7 bases). V gave up 5 bases and J gave up 3 bases, with 15 bases separating them. CDR3 length: 15 amino acids. Per the germline V gene, CDR1 is MNHEY and CDR2 is SVGAGI. CDR3 nucleotide sequence: TGTGCCAGCAGTGCTTTACGGGGGGCTACAGATACGCAGTATTTT. Encoded protein: CASSALRGATDTQYF.